Below are 17 T cell receptor beta chains sequenced from a single sample in a study of graft-versus-host responses after intestinal transplantation. Sequencing used immunoSEQ multiplex PCR; TCRdb keeps in-frame clones, though not all of them. Among fewer than 90,000 clones listed, roughly 93% were seen once. For these TCRs, the target antigens are not known. Sequenced here: unstimulated CD4+ T cells sorted from spleen or lymph node cells, sampled before transplant. These TCRs come from a human donor who was the organ donor for an intestinal transplant.

This clone appeared a single time. The chain carries TRBV28 and TRBJ1-1; the match to TRBD1 covers 8 bases. The CDR3 contains 15 residues. Germline values: CDR1 MDHEN, CDR2 SYDVKM. V trimming: 4 bases; J trimming: 3 bases; junction bases outside the gene matches: 7. The CDR3 DNA follows: TGTGCCAGCAGTTGGGGAGGGACAGGAGACACTGAAGCTTTCTTT. Translation: CASSWGGTGDTEAFF.

The rearrangement joins TRBV5-6 to TRBJ1-1; maybe TRBD1 (5 bases). V shed 5 bases and J shed 6 bases, with 11 bases lying between them. The CDR3 contains 12 residues. In germline, CDR1 is SGHDT, CDR2 YYEEEE. The CDR3 region has the DNA TGTGCCAGCAGAACCGGGACCGCTGAAGCTTTCTTT. Residues: CASRTGTAEAFF.

V usage is TRBV5-8 and J usage is TRBJ2-1; D possibly corresponds to TRBD1 (6 bases). Trimming removed 0 bases at V and 4 bases at J, with 8 bases between. This CDR3 comprises 14 residues. In germline, CDR1 is SGHTS, CDR2 YDEGEE. The CDR3 sequence is CASSLEGVYNEQFF. The CDR3 DNA reads as TGTGCCAGCAGCTTGGAGGGGGTATACAATGAGCAGTTCTTC.

V and J are TRBV4-2 and TRBJ2-3; D not certain. The germline V gene encodes CDR1 LGHNA and CDR2 YNFKEQ. The CDR3 runs to 12 residues. V was trimmed by 5 bases and J by 2 bases, leaving 5 bases between them. CDR3 nucleotide sequence: TGTGCCAGCAGCGGAAACACAGATACGCAGTATTTT. Translating it yields CASSGNTDTQYF.

This chain joins TRBV5-1 and TRBJ2-7; 9 bases are shared with TRBD1. J was trimmed by 5 bases and V by 4 bases; bases with no gene match: 13. Germline V gives CDR1 SGHRS, CDR2 YFSETQ. This CDR3 comprises 16 residues. CDR3 in amino acids: CASSGMDRGTTDEQYF. The CDR3 nucleotides are TGCGCCAGCAGCGGGATGGACAGGGGCACTACGGACGAGCAGTACTTC.

The chain is built from TRBV5-6 and TRBJ2-7, with a tentative D call TRBD1 (6 bases). The CDR3 covers 14 residues. Germline CDR1 reads SGHDT; CDR2 reads YYEEEE. V dropped 0 bases and J dropped 3 bases, with 10 bases sitting between them. The DNA of the CDR3 is TGTGCCAGCAGCTTGGGGCAGGGGATCTACGAGCAGTACTTC. Protein: CASSLGQGIYEQYF.

This clone was picked up a small number of times. The chain is built from TRBV10-3 and TRBJ2-7; maybe TRBD1 (6 bases). The V gene's germline CDR1 is ENHRY and CDR2 SYGVKD. V lost 3 bases and J 0 bases, leaving 15 bases between the germline ends. The CDR3 extends over 16 amino acids. The DNA of the CDR3 is TGTGCCATCAGTGACGTCCCCGGACAGCTCTCCTACGAGCAGTACTTC. Translating it yields CAISDVPGQLSYEQYF.

The chain is built from TRBV5-4 and TRBJ1-4; TRBD1 matches 7 bases. Looked up from germline, CDR1 is SGHNT and CDR2 is YYREEE (reference sequence). CDR3 length: 12 residues. The J segment lost 8 bases and the V segment lost 3 bases, leaving 1 base of the junction unmatched. The CDR3 DNA sequence: TGTGCCAGCAGCTGGGACAGAGAAAAACTGTTTTTT. It encodes CASSWDREKLFF.

This chain connects TRBV27 to TRBJ2-4, with TRBD1 as a possible D gene (5 bases). The V end was cut by 6 bases, the J end by 0 bases, with 18 bases between. Germline V gene lookup returns CDR1 MNHEY and CDR2 SMNVEV (reference sequence). The CDR3 is made up of 17 amino acids. CDR3 protein: CASSLDGAALAKNIQYF. As DNA, the CDR3 is TGTGCCAGCAGCCTCGATGGGGCCGCGCTAGCCAAAAACATTCAGTACTTC.

The chain is built from TRBV15 and TRBJ2-5; D possibly corresponds to TRBD1 (5 bases). V was pared by 0 bases and J by 3 bases, with 8 bases between. The CDR3 runs to 14 residues. The germline gives CDR1 LNHNV, CDR2 YYDKDF (reference sequence). The CDR3 DNA follows: TGTGCCACCAGCAGAGATCAGGGCGAAGAGACCCAGTACTTC. Its protein is CATSRDQGEETQYF.

V gene TRBV4-1 combines with J gene TRBJ2-7; D is possibly TRBD2 (5 bases). Trimming left V 0 bases short and J 3 bases short, with 18 bases between. The CDR3 spans 17 residues. Germline V gives CDR1 MGHRA, CDR2 YSYEKL. DNA for the CDR3: TGCGCCAGCAGCCAAGATTTCCCCCGGACTTTGGACTACGAGCAGTACTTC. Translation gives CASSQDFPRTLDYEQYF.

The rearrangement uses TRBV7-9 and TRBJ1-1, with TRBD1 matching 7 bases. Germline assignment: CDR1 SEHNR and CDR2 FQNEAQ (reference sequence). Losses at the gene ends were 5 bases for V and 0 bases for J; bases not matched to a gene: 3. This CDR3 is 14 amino acids long. CDR3 in DNA: TGTGCCAGCAGCCCCGGGACAGTGAACACTGAAGCTTTCTTT. It translates to CASSPGTVNTEAFF. Filled out from reference TRBV7-9 and TRBJ1-1, the complete variable domain reads DTGVSQNPRHKITKRGQNVTFRCDPISEHNRLYWYRQTLGQGPEFLTYFQNEAQLEKSRLLSDRFSAERPKGSFSTLEIQRTEQGDSAMYLCASSPGTVNTEAFFGQGTRLTVV.

V usage is TRBV5-4 and J usage is TRBJ2-7; 9 bases agree with TRBD1. J was trimmed by 6 bases and V by 6 bases; bases with no gene match: 10. Looked up from germline, CDR1 is SGHNT and CDR2 is YYREEE (reference sequence). The length of the CDR3 is 14 residues. DNA of the CDR3: TGTGCCAGCAACGCCGGGACAGGGAGTACCGAGCAGTACTTC. It yields the protein CASNAGTGSTEQYF. The full variable domain, completed using reference TRBV5-4 and TRBJ2-7, is ETGVTQSPTHLIKTRGQQVTLRCSSQSGHNTVSWYQQALGQGPQFIFQYYREEENGRGNFPPRFSGLQFPNYSSELNVNALELDDSALYLCASNAGTGSTEQYFGPGTRLTVT.

This clone was observed once. The CDR3 sequence is CATSRDPYEQYF. CDR3 nucleotides: TGTGCCACCAGCAGAGATCCCTACGAGCAGTACTTC. V is TRBV15 and J is TRBJ2-5; D is uncertain. The end of the DNA is better explained by TRBJ2-7, so the J call may be wrong. The CDR3 runs to 12 residues. The germline V gene has CDR1 LNHNV and CDR2 YYDKDF (reference sequence).

The chain carries TRBV10-3 and TRBJ1-1; D not certain. Germline CDR1 ENHRY, CDR2 SYGVKD. There are 13 residues in the CDR3. V was cut by 3 bases and J by 8 bases, with 13 bases left in between. CDR3 in amino acids: CAISEGRFGEAFF. CDR3 nucleotides: TGTGCCATCAGTGAAGGGAGGTTCGGAGAAGCTTTCTTT.

The rearrangement joins TRBV2 to TRBJ2-1; D remains ambiguous. The CDR3 runs 15 residues. The germline CDR1 and CDR2 sequences are SNHLY and FYNNEI. Between the trimmed V and J ends, which lost 3 bases and 7 bases, there was a span of 16 bases. Here the CDR3 reads CASSEGGTLKNEQFF. CDR3 sequence (DNA): TGTGCCAGCAGTGAGGGCGGAACCCTGAAGAATGAGCAGTTCTTC.

The rearrangement joins TRBV28 to TRBJ1-3; 9 nucleotides line up with TRBD1. J was trimmed by 4 bases and V by 0 bases; bases with no gene match: 7. The CDR3 extends over 17 amino acids. Germline-derived CDR1 and CDR2 are MDHEN and SYDVKM. CDR3 DNA: TGTGCCAGCAGTTTATGGTGGGACAGGGATTCAGGAAACACCATATATTTT. Its translation is CASSLWWDRDSGNTIYF.